The source of this T cell receptor beta chain is a study of blood T cell repertoires in COVID-19. Germline CDR1 reads SGHRS; CDR2 reads YFSETQ. The CDR3 has 14 residues. Trimming stripped 4 bases from V and 4 bases from J, with 14 bases between. The table came from immunoSEQ multiplex PCR; TCRdb's copy has only in-frame clones and leaves some out. The repertoire has more than 90,000 clones, about 80% of them found once; the top ten carry approximately 4%. The source of this sequence is a man aged 55 to 69 with acute or convalescent COVID-19. This rearrangement joins TRBV5-1 to TRBJ1-2, with TRBD1 as a possible D gene (6 bases). Source material: peripheral blood. The CDR3 loop reads CASSPQQGSYGYTF. The CDR3 DNA sequence: TGCGCCAGCAGCCCTCAACAGGGTAGCTATGGCTACACCTTC.